The rows below give T cell receptor beta chains drawn from one sample of a study of blood T cell repertoires in COVID-19. Only in-frame clones appear in the TCRdb table, and some are missing; sequencing was by immunoSEQ multiplex PCR. This repertoire shows fewer than 300,000 clones, 85% found once; its top ten account for roughly 13%. Material for sequencing was peripheral blood. The receptors were gathered from a human donor in a cohort sampled during active COVID-19. Both conserved end residues are trimmed from each CDR3.

V	J	CDR3
TRBV19	TRBJ2-4	ASSPGEIGIKNIQY
TRBV24-1	TRBJ2-3	ATSDLGRTEDTQY
TRBV19	TRBJ2-3	ASRSQGAGTDTQY
TRBV7-2	TRBJ2-7	ASSLAGQGYEQY
TRBV4-1	TRBJ1-2	ASSQELRRRNNYGYT
TRBV21-1	TRBJ2-7	ASRDSRDYEQY
TRBV19	TRBJ1-1	ASSIGQNTEAF
TRBV6-5	TRBJ1-1	AVQGINTEAF
TRBV28	TRBJ1-2	ASSLRGYGYT
TRBV7-9	TRBJ1-3	ASRSDRDGNTIY
TRBV6-6	TRBJ2-6	ASSSRTVSGANVLT
TRBV3-1/TRBV3-2	TRBJ2-1	ASSQESEGNRPF
TRBV5-1	TRBJ2-1	ASSLIGESYNEQF
TRBV28	TRBJ1-2	ASSSHGQDGYT
TRBV7-9	TRBJ2-1	ASSLVDEQF
TRBV27	TRBJ2-1	ASSFSGSYNEQF
TRBV18	TRBJ2-1	ASSPAIGGSEQF
TRBV11-2	TRBJ2-2	ASSRAQQGYTGELF
TRBV3-1/TRBV3-2	TRBJ2-3	ASSRDLGYTDTQY
TRBV18	TRBJ2-7	ASSLTSVRSYEQY
TRBV7-2	TRBJ2-3	ASSLGTRITQY
TRBV7-2	TRBJ1-2	ASSLTGGIFDGYT
TRBV2	TRBJ2-1	ASSDTGVRQF
TRBV4-2	TRBJ2-5	ASSQVGTSGRGRETQY
TRBV6-6	TRBJ2-2	ASSYGRGNTGELF
TRBV28	TRBJ2-7	ASRATGYYEQY
TRBV23-1	TRBJ2-2	ASSQGGKRTGELF
TRBV18	TRBJ2-7	ASSISAGGRSDEQY
TRBV2	TRBJ1-3	ASMAGNTIY
TRBV4-2	TRBJ1-1	ASSQDRRGAGRNTEAF
TRBV6-5	TRBJ1-6	ASNGGQTPLH
TRBV18	TRBJ2-5	ASSRQGIPETQY
TRBV20-1	TRBJ2-5	SQRGQETQY
TRBV5-4	TRBJ2-2	ASSFAGAGELF
TRBV6-2/TRBV6-3	TRBJ1-2	ASSYRQGSSAYGYT
TRBV13	TRBJ2-7	ASSSSHTVTLSYEQY
TRBV6-5	TRBJ2-1	ATKNREGGNEQF
TRBV11-2	TRBJ2-3	ASSFVAGGLDTQY
TRBV9	TRBJ1-3	ASQAGVGNTIY
TRBV6-2/TRBV6-3	TRBJ1-5	ASSRSSAGLEPQH
TRBV28	TRBJ2-4	ASSLAAGAGDIQY
TRBV4-2	TRBJ2-1	ASSQSTSTAYNEQF